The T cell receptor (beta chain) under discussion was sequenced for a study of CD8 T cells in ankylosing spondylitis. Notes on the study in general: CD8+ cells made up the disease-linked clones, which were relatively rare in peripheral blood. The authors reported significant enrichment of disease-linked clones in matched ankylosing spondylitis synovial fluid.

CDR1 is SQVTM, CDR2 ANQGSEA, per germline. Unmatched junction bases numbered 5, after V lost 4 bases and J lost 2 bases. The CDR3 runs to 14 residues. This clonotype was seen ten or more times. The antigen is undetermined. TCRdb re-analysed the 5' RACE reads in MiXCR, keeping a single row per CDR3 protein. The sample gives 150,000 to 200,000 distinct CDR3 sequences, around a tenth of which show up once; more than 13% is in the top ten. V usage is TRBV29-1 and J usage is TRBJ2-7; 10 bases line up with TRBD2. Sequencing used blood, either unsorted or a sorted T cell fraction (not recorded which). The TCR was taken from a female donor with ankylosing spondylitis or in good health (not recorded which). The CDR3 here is CSVGWTSGTYEQYF. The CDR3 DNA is TGCAGCGTTGGTTGGACTAGCGGTACCTACGAGCAGTACTTC.